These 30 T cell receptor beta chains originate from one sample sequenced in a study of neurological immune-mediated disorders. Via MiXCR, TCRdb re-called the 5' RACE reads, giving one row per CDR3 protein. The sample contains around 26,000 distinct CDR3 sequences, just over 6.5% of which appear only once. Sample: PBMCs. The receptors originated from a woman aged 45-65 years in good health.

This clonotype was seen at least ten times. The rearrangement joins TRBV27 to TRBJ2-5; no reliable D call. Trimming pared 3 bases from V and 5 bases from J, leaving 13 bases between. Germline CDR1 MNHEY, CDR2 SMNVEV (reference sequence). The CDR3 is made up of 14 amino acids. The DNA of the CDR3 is TGTGCCAGCAGTTTTCACCCCCGCGCGGAGACCCAGTACTTC. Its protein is CASSFHPRAETQYF.

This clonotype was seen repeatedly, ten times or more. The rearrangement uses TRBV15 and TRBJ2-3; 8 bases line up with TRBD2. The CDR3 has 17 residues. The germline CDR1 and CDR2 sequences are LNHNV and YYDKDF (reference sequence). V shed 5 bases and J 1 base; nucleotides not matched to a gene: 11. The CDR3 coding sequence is TGTGCCACCAGCGATTCATCGCGGGGGGCCGGCACAGATACGCAGTATTTT. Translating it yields CATSDSSRGAGTDTQYF.

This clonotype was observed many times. DNA of the CDR3: TGTGCCAGCAGCGCATCCGGGACAGGTCTTCCCTCTGGAAACACCATATATTTT. It yields the protein CASSASGTGLPSGNTIYF. The chain links TRBV4-2 to TRBJ1-3; TRBD1 aligns across 8 bases. J gave up 0 bases and V 5 bases, and 12 bases lay outside the gene matches. Germline CDR1 LGHNA, CDR2 YNFKEQ. The CDR3 length is 18 residues.

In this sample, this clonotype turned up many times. The CDR3 bases are TGCAGCGTTTTACTAGCGGGAGGTTTCAAGCAGTTCTTC. It yields the protein CSVLLAGGFKQFF. This chain joins TRBV29-1 and TRBJ2-1; 12 bases fit TRBD2. J gave up 11 bases and V 5 bases, and 7 bases lay outside the gene matches. The CDR3 has 13 residues. Germline CDR1 and CDR2: SQVTM and ANQGSEA.

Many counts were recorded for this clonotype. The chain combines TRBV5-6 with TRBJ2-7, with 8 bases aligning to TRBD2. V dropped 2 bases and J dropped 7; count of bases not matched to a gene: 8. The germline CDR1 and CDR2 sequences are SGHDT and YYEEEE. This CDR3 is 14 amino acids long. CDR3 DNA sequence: TGTGCCAGCAGCTTCGGTAGCGGGGTCCGGGAGCAGTACTTC. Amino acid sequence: CASSFGSGVREQYF.

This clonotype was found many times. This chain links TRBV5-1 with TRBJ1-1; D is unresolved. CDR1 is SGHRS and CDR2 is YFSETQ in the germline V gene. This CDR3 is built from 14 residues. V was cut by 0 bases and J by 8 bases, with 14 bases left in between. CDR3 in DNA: TGCGCCAGCAGCTTGGCGGCAGACAAGTTCGAAGCTTTCTTT. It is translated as CASSLAADKFEAFF.

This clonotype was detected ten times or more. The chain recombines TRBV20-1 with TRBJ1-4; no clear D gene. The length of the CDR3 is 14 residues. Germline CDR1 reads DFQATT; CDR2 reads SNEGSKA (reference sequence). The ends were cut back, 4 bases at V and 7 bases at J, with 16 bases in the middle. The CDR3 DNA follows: TGCAGTGCTAAGGGTGACCCCTGGAGTGAAAAACTGTTTTTT. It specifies CSAKGDPWSEKLFF.

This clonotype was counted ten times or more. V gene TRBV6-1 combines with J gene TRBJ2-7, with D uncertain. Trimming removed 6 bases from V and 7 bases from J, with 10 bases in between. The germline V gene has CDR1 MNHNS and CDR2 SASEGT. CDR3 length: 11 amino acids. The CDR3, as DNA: TGTGCCAGCAGGACCGTGTGGGAGCAGTACTTC. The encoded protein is CASRTVWEQYF.

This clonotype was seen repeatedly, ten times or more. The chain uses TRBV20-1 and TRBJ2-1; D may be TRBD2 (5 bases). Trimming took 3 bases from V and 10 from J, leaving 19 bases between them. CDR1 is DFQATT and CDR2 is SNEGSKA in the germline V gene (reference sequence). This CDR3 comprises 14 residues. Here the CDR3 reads CSASKPASGSEQFF. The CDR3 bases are TGCAGTGCTAGCAAACCTGCCAGCGGCAGCGAGCAGTTCTTC.

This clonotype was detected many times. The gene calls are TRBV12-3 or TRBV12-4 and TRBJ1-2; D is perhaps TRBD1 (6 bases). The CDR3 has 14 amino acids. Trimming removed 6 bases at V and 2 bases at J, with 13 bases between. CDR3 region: CASRSNRENYGYTF. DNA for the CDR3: TGTGCCAGCAGGAGTAACAGGGAAAACTATGGCTACACCTTC.

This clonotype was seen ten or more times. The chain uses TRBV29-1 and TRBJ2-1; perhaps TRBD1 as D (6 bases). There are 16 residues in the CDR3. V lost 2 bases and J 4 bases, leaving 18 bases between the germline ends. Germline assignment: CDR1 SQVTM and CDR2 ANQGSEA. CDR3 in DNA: TGCAGCGTTGAAAAATTGGGGGCGGGCCTATACAATGAGCAGTTCTTC. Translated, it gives CSVEKLGAGLYNEQFF.

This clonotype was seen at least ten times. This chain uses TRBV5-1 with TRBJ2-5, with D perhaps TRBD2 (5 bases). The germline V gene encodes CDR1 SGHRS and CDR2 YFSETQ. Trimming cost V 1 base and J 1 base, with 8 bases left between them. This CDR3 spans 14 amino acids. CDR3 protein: CASSLSSAQETQYF. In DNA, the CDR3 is TGCGCCAGCAGCTTGAGTAGCGCCCAAGAGACCCAGTACTTC.

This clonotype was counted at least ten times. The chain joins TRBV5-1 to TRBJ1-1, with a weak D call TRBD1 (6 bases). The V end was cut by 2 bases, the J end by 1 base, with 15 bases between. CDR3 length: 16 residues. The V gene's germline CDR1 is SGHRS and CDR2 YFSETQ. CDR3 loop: CASSFFSPGQNTEAFF. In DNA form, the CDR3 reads TGCGCCAGCAGCTTTTTTTCCCCGGGACAGAACACTGAAGCTTTCTTT.

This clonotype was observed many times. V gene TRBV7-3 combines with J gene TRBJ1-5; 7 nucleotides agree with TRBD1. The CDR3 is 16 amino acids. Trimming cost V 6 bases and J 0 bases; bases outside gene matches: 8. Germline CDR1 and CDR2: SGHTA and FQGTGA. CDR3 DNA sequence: TGTGCCAGCAGAAAAGACAGGGATAATAGCAATCAGCCCCAGCATTTT. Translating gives CASRKDRDNSNQPQHF.

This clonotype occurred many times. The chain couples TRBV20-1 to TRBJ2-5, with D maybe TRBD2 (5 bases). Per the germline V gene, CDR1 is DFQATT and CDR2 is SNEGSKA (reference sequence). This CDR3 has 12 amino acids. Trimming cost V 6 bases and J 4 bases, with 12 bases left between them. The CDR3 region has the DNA TGCAGTGCCAGTCTAGGGAGAGAGACCCAGTACTTC. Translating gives CSASLGRETQYF.

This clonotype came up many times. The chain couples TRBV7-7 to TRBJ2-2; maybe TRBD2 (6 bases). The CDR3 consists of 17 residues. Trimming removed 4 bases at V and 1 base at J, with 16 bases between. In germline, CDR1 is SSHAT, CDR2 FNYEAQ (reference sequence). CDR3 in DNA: TGTGCCAGCAGCTCAGCGGGCCCGGACGTGAACACCGGGGAGCTGTTTTTT. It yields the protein CASSSAGPDVNTGELFF.

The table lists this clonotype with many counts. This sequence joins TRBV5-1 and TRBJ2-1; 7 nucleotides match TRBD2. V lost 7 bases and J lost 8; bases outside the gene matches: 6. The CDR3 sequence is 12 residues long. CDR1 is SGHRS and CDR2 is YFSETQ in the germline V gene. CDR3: CASGWEGDEQFF. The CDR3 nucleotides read TGCGCCAGCGGCTGGGAGGGCGATGAGCAGTTCTTC. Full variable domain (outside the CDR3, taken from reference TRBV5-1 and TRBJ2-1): KAGVTQTPRYLIKTRGQQVTLSCSPISGHRSVSWYQQTPGQGLQFLFEYFSETQRNKGNFPGRFSGRQFSNSRSEMNVSTLELGDSALYLCASGWEGDEQFFGPGTRLTVL.

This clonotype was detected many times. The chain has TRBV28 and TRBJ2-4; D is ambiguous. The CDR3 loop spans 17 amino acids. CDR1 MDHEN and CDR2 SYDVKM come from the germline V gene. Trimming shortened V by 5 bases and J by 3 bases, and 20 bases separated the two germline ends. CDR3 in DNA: TGTGCCAGCAGTCTCATAGAAGGGCAGGCTGGCAAAAACATTCAGTACTTC. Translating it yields CASSLIEGQAGKNIQYF.

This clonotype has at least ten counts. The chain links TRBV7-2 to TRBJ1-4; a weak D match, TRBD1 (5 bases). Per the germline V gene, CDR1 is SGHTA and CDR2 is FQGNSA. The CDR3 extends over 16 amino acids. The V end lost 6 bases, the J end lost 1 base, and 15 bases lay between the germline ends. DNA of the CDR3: TGTGCCAGCAGTAAAACAGGATTTCGAACTAATGAAAAACTGTTTTTT. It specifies CASSKTGFRTNEKLFF.

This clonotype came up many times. CDR3 sequence reads: CSARGTSGSDTQYF. Here the CDR3 DNA reads TGCAGTGCTAGGGGGACTAGCGGATCAGATACGCAGTATTTT. V gene TRBV20-1 combines with J gene TRBJ2-3; 11 nucleotides line up with TRBD2. V dropped 3 bases and J dropped 4; count of bases not matched to a gene: 3. CDR1 DFQATT and CDR2 SNEGSKA come from the germline V gene (reference sequence). The CDR3 length is 14 residues.

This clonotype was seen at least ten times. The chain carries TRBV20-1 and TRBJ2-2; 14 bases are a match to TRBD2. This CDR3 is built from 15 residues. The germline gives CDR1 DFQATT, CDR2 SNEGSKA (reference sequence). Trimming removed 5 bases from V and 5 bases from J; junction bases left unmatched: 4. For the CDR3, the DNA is TGCAGTGCTTCCGGGACTAGCGGGAGAACCGGGGAGCTGTTTTTT. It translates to CSASGTSGRTGELFF.

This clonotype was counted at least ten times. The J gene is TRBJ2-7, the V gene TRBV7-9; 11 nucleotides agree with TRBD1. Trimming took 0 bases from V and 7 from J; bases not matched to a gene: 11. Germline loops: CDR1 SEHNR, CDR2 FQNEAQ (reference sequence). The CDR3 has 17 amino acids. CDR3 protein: CASSLARLGQGAREQYF. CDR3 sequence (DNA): TGTGCCAGCAGCTTAGCGCGGCTTGGACAGGGGGCACGTGAGCAGTACTTC.

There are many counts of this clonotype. The CDR3 sequence: CASSDPGQPFGGYTF. For the CDR3, the DNA is TGTGCCAGCAGTGATCCGGGACAGCCATTTGGCGGCTACACCTTC. This rearrangement joins TRBV25-1 to TRBJ1-2; TRBD1 agrees at 7 bases. J was trimmed by 8 bases and V by 3 bases; bases with no gene match: 12. The CDR3 consists of 15 residues. Germline values: CDR1 MGHDK, CDR2 SYGVNS.

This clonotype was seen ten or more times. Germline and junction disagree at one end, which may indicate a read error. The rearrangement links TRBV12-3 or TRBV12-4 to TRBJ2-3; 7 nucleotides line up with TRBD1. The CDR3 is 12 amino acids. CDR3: CAAGRGPDTQYF. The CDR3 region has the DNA TGCGCAGCAGGAAGGGGGCCAGATACGCAGTATTTT.

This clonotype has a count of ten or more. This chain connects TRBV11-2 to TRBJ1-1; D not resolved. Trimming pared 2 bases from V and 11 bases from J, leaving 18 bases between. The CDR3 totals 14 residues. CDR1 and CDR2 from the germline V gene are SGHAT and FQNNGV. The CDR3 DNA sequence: TGTGCCAGCAGCTTACAGGACCAACGGTTTCAGGCTTTCTTT. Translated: CASSLQDQRFQAFF.

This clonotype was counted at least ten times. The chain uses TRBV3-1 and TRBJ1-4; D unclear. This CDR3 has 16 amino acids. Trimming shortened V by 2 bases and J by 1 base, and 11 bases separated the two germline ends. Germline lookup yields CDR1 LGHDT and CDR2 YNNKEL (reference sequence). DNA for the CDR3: TGTGCCAGCAGCCAATTATCTTGGGGAACTAATGAAAAACTGTTTTTT. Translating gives CASSQLSWGTNEKLFF.

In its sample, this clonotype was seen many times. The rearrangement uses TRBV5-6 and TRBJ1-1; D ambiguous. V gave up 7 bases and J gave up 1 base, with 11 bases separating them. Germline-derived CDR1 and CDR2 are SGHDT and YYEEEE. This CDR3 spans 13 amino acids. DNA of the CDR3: TGTGCCAGCCGTAGCGAGGGGAACACTGAAGCTTTCTTT. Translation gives CASRSEGNTEAFF.

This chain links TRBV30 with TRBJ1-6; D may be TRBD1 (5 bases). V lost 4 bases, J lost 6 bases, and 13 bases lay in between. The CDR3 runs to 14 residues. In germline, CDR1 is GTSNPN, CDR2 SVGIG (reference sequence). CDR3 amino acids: CAWILRGSNSPLHF. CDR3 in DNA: TGTGCCTGGATACTTCGGGGGTCTAATTCACCCCTCCACTTT.

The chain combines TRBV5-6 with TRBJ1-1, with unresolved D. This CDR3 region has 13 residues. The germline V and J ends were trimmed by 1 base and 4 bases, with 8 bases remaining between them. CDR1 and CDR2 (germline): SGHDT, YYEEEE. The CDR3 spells CASSLPGFTEAFF. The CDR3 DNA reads TGTGCCAGCAGCTTGCCGGGTTTCACTGAAGCTTTCTTT.

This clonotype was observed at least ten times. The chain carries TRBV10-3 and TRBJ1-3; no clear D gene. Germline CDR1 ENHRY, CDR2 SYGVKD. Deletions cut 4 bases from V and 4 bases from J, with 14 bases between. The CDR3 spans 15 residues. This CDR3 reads CAISAPTVEGNTIYF. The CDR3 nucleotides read TGTGCCATCAGTGCCCCGACCGTGGAAGGAAACACCATATATTTT.